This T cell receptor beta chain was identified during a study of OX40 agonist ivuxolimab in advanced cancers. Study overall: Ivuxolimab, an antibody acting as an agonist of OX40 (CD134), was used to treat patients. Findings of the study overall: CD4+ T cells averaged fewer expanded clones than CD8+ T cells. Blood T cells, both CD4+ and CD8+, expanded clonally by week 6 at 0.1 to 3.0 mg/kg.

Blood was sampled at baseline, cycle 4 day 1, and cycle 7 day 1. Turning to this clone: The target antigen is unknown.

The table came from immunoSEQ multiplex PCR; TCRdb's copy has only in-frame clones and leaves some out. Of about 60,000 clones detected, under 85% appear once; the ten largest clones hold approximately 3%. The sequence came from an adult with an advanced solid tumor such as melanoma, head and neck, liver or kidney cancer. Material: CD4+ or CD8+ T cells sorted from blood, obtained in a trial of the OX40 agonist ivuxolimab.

The CDR3 here is CASSSVLDGTEAFF. The CDR3 DNA reads as TGTGCCAGTAGTAGTGTCCTGGATGGCACTGAAGCTTTCTTT. The chain combines TRBV19 with TRBJ1-1; D is ambiguous. V dropped 4 bases and J dropped 4 bases, with 13 bases sitting between them. Germline V lookup: CDR1 LNHDA, CDR2 SQIVND (reference sequence). This CDR3 comprises 14 residues.